This paragraph covers one TCR beta chain sequence. What it recognizes is unknown. The CDR3 spans 20 residues. J gave up 4 bases and V 2 bases, and 22 bases lay outside the gene matches. Germline CDR1 reads MDHEN; CDR2 reads SYDVKM. This entry belongs to a study of CD8 T cells in Susac syndrome. Overall study results and limits: The study admitted that it had a relatively small number of individuals in its TCR sequencing and HLA analysis.

The authors reverse transcribed about 0.5 to 1 ug RNA with random hexamers. immunoSEQ multiplex PCR amplified TCR beta CDR3 across 54 Vbeta, 13 Jbeta. TCRdb processed the immunoSEQ multiplex PCR reads anew with MiXCR; each CDR3 protein has one entry. The table has about 69,000 distinct CDR3 sequences, roughly 90% seen once. The multiple sclerosis controls, all treatment-naive patients, had relapsing-remitting disease that was stable or active. TEMRA cells were FACS-enriched, while CD8+ and CD4+ T cells were negatively isolated. The sequencing input was CD8+ T cells from PBMCs. This chain joins TRBV28 and TRBJ1-2; TRBD1 agrees at 7 bases. This sequence originates from a human donor with multiple sclerosis. CDR3 protein: CASSLTLRAAQYRGGYGYTF. The DNA for the CDR3 is TGTGCCAGCAGTTTAACCCTCCGAGCGGCCCAGTACAGGGGAGGCTATGGCTACACCTTC.